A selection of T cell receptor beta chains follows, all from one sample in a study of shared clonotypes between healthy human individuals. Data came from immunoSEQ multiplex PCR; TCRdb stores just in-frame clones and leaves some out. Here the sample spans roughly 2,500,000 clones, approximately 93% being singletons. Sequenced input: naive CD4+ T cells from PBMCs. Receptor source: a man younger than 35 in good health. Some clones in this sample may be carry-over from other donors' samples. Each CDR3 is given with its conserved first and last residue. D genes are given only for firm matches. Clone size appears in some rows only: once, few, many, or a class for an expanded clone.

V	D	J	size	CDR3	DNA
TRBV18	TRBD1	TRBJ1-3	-	CASTQGGPVNTIYF	TGTGCCAGCACCCAAGGGGGCCCGGTAAACACCATATATTTT
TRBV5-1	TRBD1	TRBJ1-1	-	CASSEGQEYTEAFF	TGCGCCAGCAGCGAGGGACAGGAATACACTGAAGCTTTCTTT
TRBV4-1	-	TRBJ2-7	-	CASSPRRDQSYEQYF	TGCGCCAGCAGCCCAAGACGGGACCAAAGCTACGAGCAGTACTTC
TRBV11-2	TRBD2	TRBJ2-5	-	CASSAAAGGPQETQYF	TGTGCCAGCAGCGCTGCAGCGGGAGGGCCTCAAGAGACCCAGTACTTC
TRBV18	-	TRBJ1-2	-	CASSPSAGWRYGYTF	TGTGCCAGCTCACCAAGTGCCGGGTGGAGGTATGGCTACACCTTC
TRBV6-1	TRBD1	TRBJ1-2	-	CASSEGGTGANYGYTF	TGTGCCAGCAGTGAAGGTGGGACAGGAGCTAACTATGGCTACACCTTC
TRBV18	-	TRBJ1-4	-	CASSRSRDNEKLFF	TGTGCCAGCTCACGGTCAAGGGATAATGAAAAACTGTTTTTT
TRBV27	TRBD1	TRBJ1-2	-	CASSSLVRTGGPNNYGYTF	TGTGCCAGCAGTTCTTTGGTTCGGACAGGGGGCCCCAATAACTATGGCTACACCTTC
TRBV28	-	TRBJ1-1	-	CASGLHIQLMNTEAFF	TGTGCCAGCGGGCTTCACATACAGTTGATGAACACTGAAGCTTTCTTT
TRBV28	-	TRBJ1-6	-	CASSVPRGGSTSPLHF	TGTGCCAGCAGCGTTCCTCGTGGAGGGAGTACTTCACCCCTCCACTTT
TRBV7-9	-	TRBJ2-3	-	CASSLEGVHTQYF	TGTGCCAGCAGCTTAGAGGGGGTCCATACGCAGTATTTT
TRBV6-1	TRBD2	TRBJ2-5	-	CASSLSGSLGETQYF	TGTGCCAGCAGCCTTAGCGGGTCCTTGGGAGAGACCCAGTACTTC
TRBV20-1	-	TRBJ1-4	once	CSAREEKLFF	TGCAGTGCTAGAGAGGAAAAACTGTTTTTT
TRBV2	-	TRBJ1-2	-	CASRGTGHYGYTF	TGTGCCAGCCGAGGGACCGGACATTATGGCTACACCTTC
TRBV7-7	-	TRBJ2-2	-	CASSKHPGRTLGTGELFF	TGTGCCAGCAGCAAACACCCAGGACGTACCCTGGGGACCGGGGAGCTGTTTTTT
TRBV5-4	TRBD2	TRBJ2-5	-	CASSLALAGGPWTQYF	TGTGCCAGCAGCTTGGCTCTAGCGGGAGGGCCGTGGACCCAGTACTTC
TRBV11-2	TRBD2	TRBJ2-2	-	CASSREGNTGELFF	TGTGCCAGCAGTCGGGAGGGGAACACCGGGGAGCTGTTTTTT
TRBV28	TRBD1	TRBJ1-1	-	CASHGTRGPTEAFF	TGTGCCAGCCATGGGACGAGGGGGCCCACTGAAGCTTTCTTT
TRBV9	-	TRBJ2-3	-	CASSVLSGSTDTQYF	TGTGCCAGCAGCGTCTTAAGCGGATCCACAGATACGCAGTATTTT
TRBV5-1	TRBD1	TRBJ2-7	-	CASSIRTGRGYEQYF	TGCGCCAGCAGCATCCGGACAGGGAGAGGCTACGAGCAGTACTTC
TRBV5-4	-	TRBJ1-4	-	CASSSPTGTQGEKLFF	TGTGCCAGCAGCTCCCCCACAGGGACGCAGGGTGAAAAACTGTTTTTT
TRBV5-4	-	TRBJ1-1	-	CASSQQGRSGTEAFF	TGTGCCAGCAGCCAACAAGGTAGGTCCGGCACTGAAGCTTTCTTT
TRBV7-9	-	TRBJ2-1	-	CASSLGASSSYNEQFF	TGTGCCAGCAGCTTAGGGGCCTCGAGCTCCTACAATGAGCAGTTCTTC
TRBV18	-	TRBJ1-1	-	CASSQGEETEAFF	TGTGCCAGCTCACAGGGGGAGGAGACTGAAGCTTTCTTT
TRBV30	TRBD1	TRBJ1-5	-	CAWSVRRGQGSNQPQHF	TGTGCCTGGAGTGTACGTCGGGGACAGGGTAGCAATCAGCCCCAGCATTTT
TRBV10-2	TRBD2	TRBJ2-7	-	CASSVRTSGRAYEQYF	TGCGCCAGCAGTGTCAGGACTAGCGGGAGGGCCTACGAGCAGTACTTC
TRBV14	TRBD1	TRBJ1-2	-	CASSQGQGNGYTF	TGTGCCAGCAGCCAGGGACAGGGGAATGGCTACACCTTC
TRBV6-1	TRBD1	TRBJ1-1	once	CASSEGLGAGGETEAFF	TGTGCCAGCAGTGAAGGTCTGGGGGCAGGGGGTGAGACTGAAGCTTTCTTT
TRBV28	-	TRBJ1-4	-	CASSLVPAKSTNEKLFF	TGTGCCAGCAGTTTAGTCCCGGCCAAATCAACTAATGAAAAACTGTTTTTT
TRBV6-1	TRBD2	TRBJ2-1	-	CASRREGLNEQFF	TGTGCCAGCAGGAGGGAGGGGTTAAATGAGCAGTTCTTC
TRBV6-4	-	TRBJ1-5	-	CASSDPPGQPQHF	TGTGCCAGCAGTGACCCGCCAGGGCAGCCCCAGCATTTT
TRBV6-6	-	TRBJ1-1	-	CASLFPGSNTEAFF	TGTGCCAGCCTCTTCCCGGGATCGAACACTGAAGCTTTCTTT
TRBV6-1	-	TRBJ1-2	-	CASSPTYGERTF	TGTGCCAGCAGTCCTACCTACGGAGAAAGGACCTTC
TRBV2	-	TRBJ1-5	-	CASSTEREYQPQHF	TGTGCCAGCAGTACCGAAAGAGAGTATCAGCCCCAGCATTTT
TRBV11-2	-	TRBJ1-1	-	CASRLQDTEAFF	TGTGCCAGCAGATTACAGGACACTGAAGCTTTCTTT